These 30 T cell receptor beta chains came from one sample sequenced in a study of identical twins. TCRdb fed the 5' RACE reads into MiXCR, producing one record per CDR3 protein. The data hold 1.5 million to 2 million distinct CDR3 sequences, with about 32% observed a single time. Sequenced sample: cord blood. These receptors originate from a newborn girl in good health.

This chain connects TRBV6-1 to TRBJ1-5; 8 positions agree with TRBD1. The V gene's germline CDR1 is MNHNS and CDR2 SASEGT. The CDR3 totals 16 residues. The V segment lost 6 bases and the J segment 2 bases; nucleotides outside the gene matches: 9. This CDR3 reads CASRATTGVGNQPQHF. For the CDR3, the DNA is TGTGCCAGCAGGGCGACGACAGGGGTTGGCAATCAGCCCCAGCATTTT.

This clonotype was detected ten times or more. The chain recombines TRBV4-1 with TRBJ2-1, with TRBD2 matching over 7 bases. The CDR3 is made up of 15 amino acids. V shed 4 bases and J 2 bases; nucleotides not matched to a gene: 5. CDR1 and CDR2 from the germline V gene are MGHRA and YSYEKL. CDR3: CASSPLAVTYNEQFF. Written as DNA, the CDR3 is TGCGCCAGCAGCCCCCTAGCGGTAACCTACAATGAGCAGTTCTTC.

The chain couples TRBV7-9 to TRBJ2-7; no clear D. The V gene's germline CDR1 is SEHNR and CDR2 FQNEAQ (reference sequence). Trimming removed 0 bases at V and 7 bases at J, with 10 bases between. The CDR3 contains 13 residues. The CDR3 nucleotides read TGTGCCAGCAGCTTAGCAGGATCCCCTGAGCAGTACTTC. The encoded protein is CASSLAGSPEQYF.

This clonotype was seen more than once but under ten times. The chain joins TRBV7-9 to TRBJ2-3, with a possible D match to TRBD1 (6 bases). Per germline, CDR1 SEHNR and CDR2 FQNEAQ (reference sequence). The CDR3 is made up of 17 amino acids. Trimming removed 5 bases at V and 2 bases at J, with 20 bases between. CDR3 loop: CASSRPPRQVNTDTQYF. The CDR3 region has the DNA TGTGCCAGCAGCCGTCCTCCGAGACAGGTGAACACAGATACGCAGTATTTT.

This clonotype was observed a few times. The chain links TRBV7-9 to TRBJ1-1; D uncertain. The V end lost 1 base, the J end lost 3 bases, and 9 bases lay between the germline ends. The CDR3 runs to 14 residues. Germline V gene data show CDR1 as SEHNR and CDR2 as FQNEAQ (reference sequence). As DNA, the CDR3 is TGTGCCAGCAGCTTAGTCCAGACATACACTGAAGCTTTCTTT. Residues: CASSLVQTYTEAFF.

This clonotype has only a few counts. The chain links TRBV28 to TRBJ2-7; 10 nucleotides line up with TRBD2. The CDR3 loop spans 17 amino acids. Per the germline V gene, CDR1 is MDHEN and CDR2 is SYDVKM. V trimming: 3 bases; J trimming: 5 bases; junction bases outside the gene matches: 13. In nucleotides, the CDR3 is TGTGCCAGCAGTTTTGTGGTACTAGCGGGAACGTTTGACGAGCAGTACTTC. It codes for CASSFVVLAGTFDEQYF.

This clonotype was detected a few times. This chain links TRBV27 with TRBJ1-6; perhaps TRBD1 as D (5 bases). V was trimmed by 8 bases and J by 5 bases, leaving 13 bases between them. CDR3 length equals 14 residues. CDR1 is MNHEY and CDR2 is SMNVEV in the germline V gene (reference sequence). CDR3 amino acids: CASGDGTNNSPLHF. DNA of the CDR3: TGTGCCAGCGGGGACGGAACAAATAATTCACCCCTCCACTTT.

This clonotype has ten or more counts. CDR3 in DNA: TGTGCCAGCAGCGTAGACAGCTATGGCTACACCTTC. As protein: CASSVDSYGYTF. The chain is built from TRBV9 and TRBJ1-2; D is unclear. CDR1 is SGDLS and CDR2 is YYNGEE in the germline V gene. Between the trimmed V and J ends, which lost 0 bases and 4 bases, there was a span of 4 bases. This CDR3 has 12 residues. The full variable domain, with the rest looked up from reference TRBV9 and TRBJ1-2, is DSGVTQTPKHLITATGQRVTLRCSPRSGDLSVYWYQQSLDQGLQFLIQYYNGEERAKGNILERFSAQQFPDLHSELNLSSLELGDSALYFCASSVDSYGYTFGSGTRLTVV.

This clonotype was seen more than once but under ten times. V is TRBV20-1 and J is TRBJ1-1; D uncertain. The CDR3 spans 11 residues. V was cut by 3 bases and J by 9 bases, with 11 bases left in between. Germline V gene data show CDR1 as DFQATT and CDR2 as SNEGSKA (reference sequence). CDR3 amino acids: CSASSVRKAFF. The CDR3 nucleotides read TGCAGTGCTAGTTCAGTACGGAAAGCTTTCTTT.

This clonotype was observed a handful of times. A much larger clone differs by one base, so this may be a read error. The gene calls are TRBV12-3 or TRBV12-4 and TRBJ2-4, with 13 nucleotides matching TRBD2. The DNA end is more similar to TRBJ2-5, so the J call may be wrong. The CDR3 totals 14 residues. CDR3 protein: CASRRTSGRETQYF. CDR3 DNA: TGTGCCAGCAGACGGACTAGCGGGAGAGAGACCCAGTACTTC.

The chain carries TRBV20-1 and TRBJ1-6, with D possibly matching TRBD1 (5 bases). The CDR3 extends over 15 amino acids. Per the germline V gene, CDR1 is DFQATT and CDR2 is SNEGSKA (reference sequence). Trimming took off 2 bases at V and 5 bases at J, with 13 bases between the two ends. CDR3 protein: CSARKVAGNNSPLHF. CDR3 bases: TGCAGTGCTAGAAAGGTGGCAGGGAATAATTCACCCCTCCACTTT.

Comments on this clonotype: It may be a read error: a sequence one base away is much more abundant. The chain carries TRBV27 and TRBJ2-7; 7 bases line up with TRBD1. Germline V CDR1 and CDR2: MNHEY, SMNVEV (reference sequence). The CDR3 contains 16 residues. CDR3 region: CASSLFPGQVPYEHYF. CDR3 sequence (DNA): TGTGCCAGCAGTTTGTTCCCCGGACAGGTTCCCTACGAGCACTACTTC.

The CDR3 region is CAISETGPGDEQYF. CDR3 coding DNA: TGTGCCATCAGTGAGACAGGGCCTGGTGACGAGCAGTACTTC. The chain joins TRBV10-3 to TRBJ2-7, with D possibly matching TRBD1 (6 bases). CDR3 size: 14 residues. The germline CDR1 and CDR2 sequences are ENHRY and SYGVKD. The ends were cut back, 2 bases at V and 5 bases at J, with 13 bases in the middle.

The genes are TRBV28 and TRBJ2-2; D gene uncertain. With 6 bases removed from V and 3 bases from J, the gap between germline ends came to 5 bases. The CDR3 consists of 12 residues. Germline lookup yields CDR1 MDHEN and CDR2 SYDVKM. The CDR3 sequence: CASRMYTGELFF. CDR3 in DNA: TGTGCCAGCAGGATGTACACCGGGGAGCTGTTTTTT.

This clonotype appeared a few times. The chain links TRBV7-2 to TRBJ2-3; D uncertain. The CDR3 runs 14 residues. V was pared by 1 base and J by 3 bases, with 8 bases between. Germline V gene sequence: CDR1 SGHTA, CDR2 FQGNSA. Written as DNA, the CDR3 is TGTGCCAGCAGCTTAGTTGGCAAAACAGATACGCAGTATTTT. It specifies CASSLVGKTDTQYF.

This clonotype turned up a few times. The J gene is TRBJ1-1, the V gene TRBV6-6; tentative D call: TRBD1 (6 bases). The CDR3 is 13 residues long. Trimming pared 6 bases from V and 4 bases from J, leaving 12 bases between. CDR1 is MNHNY and CDR2 is SVGAGI in the germline V gene (reference sequence). The CDR3, as DNA: TGTGCCAGCAGCGGACAGCGGACCACTGAAGCTTTCTTT. It translates to CASSGQRTTEAFF.

In its sample, this clonotype was seen once. The CDR3 DNA is TGCAGTGCTAGTCCAGGGGACACCGGGGAGCTGTTTTTT. Amino acids: CSASPGDTGELFF. The V call is TRBV20-1, the J call TRBJ2-2; D perhaps matches TRBD1 (6 bases). Germline V CDR1 and CDR2: DFQATT, SNEGSKA (reference sequence). The V and J ends lost 3 bases and 3 bases respectively, with 8 bases between them. The CDR3 totals 13 residues.

This clonotype appeared a few times. V is TRBV5-1 and J is TRBJ2-3; D call uncertain. Germline CDR1 and CDR2: SGHRS and YFSETQ. V was shortened by 0 bases and J by 7 bases, with 9 bases between the two germline ends. This CDR3 comprises 13 residues. The CDR3 region has the DNA TGCGCCAGCAGCTTGGCCAAAGACTATACGCAGTATTTT. This codes for CASSLAKDYTQYF.

This clonotype came up a few times. This sequence joins TRBV10-3 and TRBJ1-5; TRBD1 matches at 9 bases. With V trimmed by 5 bases and J by 1 base, 3 bases remained unmatched. The CDR3 length is 15 residues. CDR1 ENHRY and CDR2 SYGVKD come from the germline V gene. The CDR3: CAISTGGSSNQPQHF. CDR3 coding DNA: TGTGCCATCAGTACAGGGGGCTCGAGCAATCAGCCCCAGCATTTT.

This clonotype turned up a few times. V and J are TRBV29-1 and TRBJ2-1; no clear D. The DNA end lines up better with TRBJ2-7; the J call may be wrong. In germline, CDR1 is SQVTM, CDR2 ANQGSEA. This CDR3 region has 15 residues. CDR3 sequence (DNA): TGCAGCGTATCTCCTTTGCCTAAAAGCAACAATGAGCAGTACTTC. Translation gives CSVSPLPKSNNEQYF.

The chain joins TRBV6-1 to TRBJ1-5, with D unclear. Per the germline V gene, CDR1 is MNHNS and CDR2 is SASEGT. The CDR3 has 12 amino acids. Trimming removed 6 bases at V and 3 bases at J, with 6 bases between. Here the CDR3 DNA reads TGTGCCAGCAGGGCCTTCAATCAGCCCCAGCATTTT. Translated: CASRAFNQPQHF.

The chain combines TRBV20-1 with TRBJ2-7; 7 bases match TRBD2. The length of the CDR3 is 13 residues. V gave up 5 bases and J gave up 3 bases; unmatched junction bases: 7. Germline CDR1 reads DFQATT; CDR2 reads SNEGSKA (reference sequence). The CDR3: CSAVRELLYEQYF. CDR3 DNA: TGCAGTGCTGTGCGGGAGCTCCTCTACGAGCAGTACTTC.

The chain links TRBV9 to TRBJ1-4; TRBD1 matches 9 bases. Germline V gives CDR1 SGDLS, CDR2 YYNGEE. This CDR3 contains 15 residues. With 0 bases clipped from V and 7 bases from J, the junction kept 4 bases outside the gene matches. In DNA form, the CDR3 reads TGTGCCAGCAGCGTAGGGACAGGGGCGATTGAAAAACTGTTTTTT. It translates to CASSVGTGAIEKLFF.

The chain uses TRBV20-1 and TRBJ2-7, with TRBD2 matching over 10 bases. The J segment lost 0 bases and the V segment lost 1 base, leaving 3 bases of the junction unmatched. This CDR3 region has 15 residues. CDR1 DFQATT and CDR2 SNEGSKA come from the germline V gene (reference sequence). CDR3 bases: TGCAGTGCTAGAGGAGGACTAGCGGTCTCCTACGAGCAGTACTTC. This encodes CSARGGLAVSYEQYF.

J is TRBJ2-3 and V is TRBV12-3 or TRBV12-4, with 7 bases aligning to TRBD2. J lost 2 bases, V lost 6 bases, and 11 bases had no gene match. CDR3 length: 16 amino acids. CDR3: CASRTRPRGSTDTQYF. DNA of the CDR3: TGTGCCAGCAGAACACGGCCGCGGGGGTCCACAGATACGCAGTATTTT.

The chain has TRBV6-5 and TRBJ1-2; 7 bases are a match to TRBD1. The CDR3 extends over 15 amino acids. J lost 10 bases, V lost 5 bases, and 16 bases had no gene match. CDR1 MNHEY and CDR2 SVGAGI come from the germline V gene. CDR3 region: CASSKTHRGELDYTF. CDR3 coding DNA: TGTGCCAGCAGTAAAACGCACAGGGGAGAGCTTGACTACACCTTC.

The chain uses TRBV28 and TRBJ2-5; the D gene is possibly TRBD1 (5 bases). Trimming took 6 bases from V and 0 from J, leaving 17 bases between them. Per germline, CDR1 MDHEN and CDR2 SYDVKM. CDR3 length: 16 amino acids. The CDR3, as DNA: TGTGCCAGCAGCCCCCTCCCGTCAGGGTACCAAGAGACCCAGTACTTC. Protein sequence: CASSPLPSGYQETQYF. Filled out from reference TRBV28 and TRBJ2-5, the complete variable domain reads DVKVTQSSRYLVKRTGEKVFLECVQDMDHENMFWYRQDPGLGLRLIYFSYDVKMKEKGDIPEGYSVSREKKERFSLILESASTNQTSMYLCASSPLPSGYQETQYFGPGTRLLVL.

Comment on this clonotype: This likely comes from a read error, as the CDR3 has no conserved phenylalanine or tryptophan at its end. Because the CDR3's place on the DNA is in doubt, the DNA is left out and the CDR3 is given as listed by TCRdb. The CDR3 protein is CAISEGLDRAEPLGYTFGS. The rearrangement links TRBV10-3 to TRBJ2-5; TRBD1 was called by the table and not checked on the DNA. Germline V gene data show CDR1 as ENHRY and CDR2 as SYGVKD. The CDR3 length equals 19 residues, ends included.

This clonotype occurred a few times. The rearrangement joins TRBV20-1 to TRBJ2-7, with 8 bases lining up with TRBD1. Germline CDR1 DFQATT, CDR2 SNEGSKA (reference sequence). J gave up 1 base and V 5 bases, and 1 base lay outside the gene matches. This CDR3 has 12 amino acids. The CDR3 DNA sequence: TGCAGTGCTTGGACAGGGTCCTACGAGCAGTACTTC. Translated: CSAWTGSYEQYF.

This clonotype was seen a few times. The chain combines TRBV20-1 with TRBJ2-7, with 12 bases fitting TRBD2. V shed 6 bases and J 1 base; nucleotides not matched to a gene: 7. Germline CDR1 and CDR2: DFQATT and SNEGSKA (reference sequence). The CDR3 runs to 15 residues. The CDR3 nucleotides read TGCAGTGCGGATCTCGGACTAGCGGGATCCTACGAGCAGTACTTC. Its protein is CSADLGLAGSYEQYF.